Listed below are T cell receptor beta chains from one sample, sequenced in a study of T-cell reconstitution after alpha-beta-depleted transplantation in children. TCRdb re-derived calls from the PCR reads in MiXCR, one entry per CDR3 protein. The sample holds approximately 30,000 distinct CDR3 sequences; around 7% are singletons and the top ten take roughly 30%. This sample comprised peripheral blood, obtained 60 days after TCRalphabeta/CD19-depleted stem cell transplant. The source of these receptors is a child under two years old who had a stem cell transplant for acute myeloid leukemia, so the T cells may come from the graft donor. The CDR3 runs from the conserved cysteine through the conserved F or W. A D gene is named only where the DNA matches it firmly. Sizes are listed as how often the clone was seen (once, few, many) or a class if it is expanded.

CDR3 length,D gene,V gene,J gene,clone size,CDR3 DNA,CDR3 protein
14,.,TRBV4-3,TRBJ2-2,many,TGCGCCAGCAGGAAGGTGATGAACACCGGGGAGCTGTTTTTT,CASRKVMNTGELFF
15,.,TRBV20-1,TRBJ2-4,many,TGCAGTGCTAGAGATGGAGGGGTGGGAGCAAACATTCAGTACTTC,CSARDGGVGANIQYF
14,.,TRBV9,TRBJ2-1,many,TGTGCCAGCAGCCCGCTCGGTCCGGGCAATGAGCAGTTCTTC,CASSPLGPGNEQFF
15,.,TRBV2,TRBJ1-5,many,TGTGCCAGCGGAAGGGCGGGGCCTGGCAATCAGCCCCAGCATTTT,CASGRAGPGNQPQHF
14,.,TRBV7-2,TRBJ1-1,many,TGTGCCAGCAGCTTAGTAAGCCGGAACACTGAAGCTTTCTTT,CASSLVSRNTEAFF
15,TRBD2,TRBV7-9,TRBJ2-3,many,TGTGCCAGCAGCCCCAGCGGGAGCGGCACAGATACGCAGTATTTT,CASSPSGSGTDTQYF
15,TRBD2,TRBV5-1,TRBJ2-3,many,TGCGCCAGCACCATAGCGGGCAGGGAGGCAGATACGCAGTATTTT,CASTIAGREADTQYF
16,TRBD2,TRBV5-1,TRBJ2-1,many,TGCGCCAGCAGCTTGTGGGTGACTAGCGGAGACAATGAGCAGTTCTTC,CASSLWVTSGDNEQFF
11,.,TRBV20-1,TRBJ2-7,many,TGCAGTGCTAGACAGGCGCGGGAGCAGTACTTC,CSARQAREQYF
11,.,TRBV4-1,TRBJ2-2,many,TGCGCCAGCAGCCAAGACGGGGAGCTGTTTTTT,CASSQDGELFF
17,.,TRBV4-2,TRBJ1-4,many,TGTGCCAGCAGCCCCAAATCCGCCGGGAAGACTAATGAAAAACTGTTTTTT,CASSPKSAGKTNEKLFF
13,.,TRBV7-9,TRBJ2-7,many,TGTGCCAGCAGCTTAGCGGGGAGAGGCGAGCAGTACTTC,CASSLAGRGEQYF
14,.,TRBV6-5,TRBJ2-1,many,TGTGCCAGCAGTTACGCGCGGGTTGACAATGAGCAGTTCTTC,CASSYARVDNEQFF
16,.,TRBV4-3,TRBJ2-5,many,TGCGCCAGCAGCCAAGAAAAGGGACCCTCTCGGTGGACCCAGTACTTC,CASSQEKGPSRWTQYF
13,TRBD2,TRBV15,TRBJ2-5,many,TGTGCCACCAGCGCGACTAGCAAAGAGACCCAGTACTTC,CATSATSKETQYF
14,TRBD2,TRBV11-2,TRBJ2-1,many,TGTGCCAGCAGCTTAGAAGCGGGGGGGCTGGGGCAGTTCTTC,CASSLEAGGLGQFF